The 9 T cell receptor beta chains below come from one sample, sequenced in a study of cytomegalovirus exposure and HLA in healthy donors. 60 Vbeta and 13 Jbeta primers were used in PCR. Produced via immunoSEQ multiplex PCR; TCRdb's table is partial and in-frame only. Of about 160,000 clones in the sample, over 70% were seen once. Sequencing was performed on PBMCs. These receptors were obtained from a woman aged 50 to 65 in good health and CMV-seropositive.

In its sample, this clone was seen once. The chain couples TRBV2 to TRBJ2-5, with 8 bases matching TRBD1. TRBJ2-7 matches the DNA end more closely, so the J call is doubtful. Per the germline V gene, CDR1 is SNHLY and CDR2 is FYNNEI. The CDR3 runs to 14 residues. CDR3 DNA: TGTGCCAGCAGCCTCACTCAGGGGGCTTACGAGCAGTACTTC. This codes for CASSLTQGAYEQYF.

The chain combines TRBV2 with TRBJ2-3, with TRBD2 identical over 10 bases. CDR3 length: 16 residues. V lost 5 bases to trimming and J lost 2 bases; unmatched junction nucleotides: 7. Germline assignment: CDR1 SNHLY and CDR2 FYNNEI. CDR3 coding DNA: TGTGCCAGCAGTCCCATAGCGGGGGGTAACACAGATACGCAGTATTTT. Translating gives CASSPIAGGNTDTQYF.

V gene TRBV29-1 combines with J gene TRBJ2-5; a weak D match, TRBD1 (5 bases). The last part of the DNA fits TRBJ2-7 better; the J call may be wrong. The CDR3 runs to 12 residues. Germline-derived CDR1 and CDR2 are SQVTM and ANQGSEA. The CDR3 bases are TGCAGCGCCGCGACAGTCTCCTACGAGCAGTACTTC. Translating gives CSAATVSYEQYF.

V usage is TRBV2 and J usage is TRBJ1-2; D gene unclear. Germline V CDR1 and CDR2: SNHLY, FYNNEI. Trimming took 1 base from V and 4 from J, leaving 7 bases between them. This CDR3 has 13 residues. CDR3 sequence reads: CASSEDSPYGYTF. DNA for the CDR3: TGTGCCAGCAGTGAAGACAGTCCCTATGGCTACACCTTC.

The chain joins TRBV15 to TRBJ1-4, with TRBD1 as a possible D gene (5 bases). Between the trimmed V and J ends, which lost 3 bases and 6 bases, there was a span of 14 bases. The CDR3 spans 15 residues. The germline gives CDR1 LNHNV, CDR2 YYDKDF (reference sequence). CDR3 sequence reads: CATSRPRGSDEKLFF. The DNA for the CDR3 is TGTGCCACCAGCAGGCCCCGGGGGTCGGATGAAAAACTGTTTTTT.

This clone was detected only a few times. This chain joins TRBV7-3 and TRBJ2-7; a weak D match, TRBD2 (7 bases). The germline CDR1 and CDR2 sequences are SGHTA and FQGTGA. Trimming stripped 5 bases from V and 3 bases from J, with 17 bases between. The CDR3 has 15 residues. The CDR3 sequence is CASSRGGGLGYEQYF. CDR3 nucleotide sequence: TGTGCCAGCAGCCGTGGGGGGGGGCTCGGCTACGAGCAGTACTTC.

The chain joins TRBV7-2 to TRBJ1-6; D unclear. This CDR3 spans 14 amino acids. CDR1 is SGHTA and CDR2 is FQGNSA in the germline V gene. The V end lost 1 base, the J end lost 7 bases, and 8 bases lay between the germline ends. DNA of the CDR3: TGTGCCAGCAGCTTAGGTGGCAGAAATTCACCCCTCCACTTT. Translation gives CASSLGGRNSPLHF. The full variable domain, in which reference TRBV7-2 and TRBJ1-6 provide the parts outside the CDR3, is GAGVSQSPSNKVTEKGKDVELRCDPISGHTALYWYRQSLGQGLEFLIYFQGNSAPDKSGLPSDRFSAERTGGSVSTLTIQRTQQEDSAVYLCASSLGGRNSPLHFGNGTRLTVT.

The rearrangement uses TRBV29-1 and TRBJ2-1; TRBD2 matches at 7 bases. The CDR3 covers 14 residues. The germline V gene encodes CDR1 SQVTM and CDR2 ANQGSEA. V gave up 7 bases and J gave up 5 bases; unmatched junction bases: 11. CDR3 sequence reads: CSGVPGGLNNEQFF. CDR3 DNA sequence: TGCAGCGGTGTTCCGGGAGGTCTTAACAATGAGCAGTTCTTC.

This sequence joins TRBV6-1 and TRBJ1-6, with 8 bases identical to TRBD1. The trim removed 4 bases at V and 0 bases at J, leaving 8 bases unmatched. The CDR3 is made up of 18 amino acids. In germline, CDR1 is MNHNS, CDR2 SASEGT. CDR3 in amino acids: CASSGPDRESSYNSPLHF. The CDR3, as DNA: TGTGCCAGCAGTGGACCGGACAGGGAGAGCTCCTATAATTCACCCCTCCACTTT.